This T cell receptor beta chain was sequenced during a study of tumor-infiltrating lymphocytes in primary liver carcinoma. Making TCR beta cDNA involved roughly 0.55 ug total RNA and a constant-region primer. ARM-PCR was slightly modified, and three nested multiplex PCR rounds with it gave rise to the TCR beta libraries. With TRBV1-TRBV30 forward primers and a C-beta reverse primer, the first two PCR rounds were run for around 11 cycles each. MiXCR, run by TCRdb on the multiplex PCR reads, gives a single entry per CDR3 protein. The profile shows fewer than 75,000 distinct CDR3 sequences, roughly two thirds of them singletons. The study co-extracted DNA and RNA from 20-30 mg of unsorted bulk tissue. Germline V gene lookup returns CDR1 SNHLY and CDR2 FYNNEI. The CDR3 totals 23 residues. V gave up 6 bases and J gave up 2 bases, with 38 bases separating them.

The source is a man aged 40-49 years with primary liver carcinoma and hepatitis B virus infection. The sample comprised liver tumor tissue from sampling region 4. The sample's subset: tumor region T4, right-lateral pole. The chain recombines TRBV2 with TRBJ2-1, with D tentatively TRBD1 or TRBD2 (5 bases each). The CDR3 spells CASSIIRCGTHRDDRYTYNEQFF. The CDR3 coding sequence is TGTGCCAGCAGCATAATAAGATGTGGGACCCATCGTGATGATCGGTACACCTACAATGAGCAGTTCTTC.